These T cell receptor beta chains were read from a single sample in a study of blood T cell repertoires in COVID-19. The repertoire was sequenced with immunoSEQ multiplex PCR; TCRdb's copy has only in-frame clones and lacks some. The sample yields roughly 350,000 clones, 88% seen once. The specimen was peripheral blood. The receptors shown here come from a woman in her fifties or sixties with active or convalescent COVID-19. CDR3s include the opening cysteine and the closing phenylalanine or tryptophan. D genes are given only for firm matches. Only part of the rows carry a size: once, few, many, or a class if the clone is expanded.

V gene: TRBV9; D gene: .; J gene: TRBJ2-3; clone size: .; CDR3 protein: CASSVEGPDTQYF; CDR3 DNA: TGTGCCAGCAGCGTTGAGGGTCCAGATACGCAGTATTTT
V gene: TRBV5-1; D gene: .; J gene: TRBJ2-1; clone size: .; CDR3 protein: CASSLASEQFF; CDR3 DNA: TGCGCCAGCAGCTTGGCGTCTGAGCAGTTCTTC
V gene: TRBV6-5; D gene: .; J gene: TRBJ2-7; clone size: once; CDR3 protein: CAITPSGGLSYEQYF; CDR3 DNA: TGTGCCATCACCCCCAGTGGCGGACTCTCCTACGAGCAGTACTTC
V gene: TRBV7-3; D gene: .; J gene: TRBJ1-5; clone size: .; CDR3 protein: CASSPTGSQPQHF; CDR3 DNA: TGTGCCAGCAGCCCGACGGGTAGTCAGCCCCAGCATTTT
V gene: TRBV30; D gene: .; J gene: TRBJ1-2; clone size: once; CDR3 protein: CAWSVNRASNYGYTF; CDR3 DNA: TGTGCCTGGAGTGTAAACAGGGCCTCCAACTATGGCTACACCTTC
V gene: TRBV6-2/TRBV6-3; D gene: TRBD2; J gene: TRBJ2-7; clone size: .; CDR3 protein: CASSYSTSGGARSYEQYF; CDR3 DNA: TGTGCCAGCAGTTACTCTACTAGCGGGGGGGCCCGCTCTTACGAGCAGTACTTC
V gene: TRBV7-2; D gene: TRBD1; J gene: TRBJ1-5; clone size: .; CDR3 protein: CASSPGQVNQPQHF; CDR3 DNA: TGTGCCAGCAGCCCGGGACAGGTGAATCAGCCCCAGCATTTT
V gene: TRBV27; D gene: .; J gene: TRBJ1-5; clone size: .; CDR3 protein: CASSLLGQPSQPQHF; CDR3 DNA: TGTGCCAGCAGTTTATTGGGTCAGCCTAGCCAGCCCCAGCATTTT
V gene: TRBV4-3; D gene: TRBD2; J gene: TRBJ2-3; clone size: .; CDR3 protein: CASSQVWTSGSTDTQYF; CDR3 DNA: TGCGCCAGCAGCCAAGTCTGGACTAGCGGTAGCACAGATACGCAGTATTTT
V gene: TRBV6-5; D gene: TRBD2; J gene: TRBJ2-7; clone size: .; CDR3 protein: CASSPGGAGEQYF; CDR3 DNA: TGTGCCAGCAGTCCCGGGGGGGCGGGGGAGCAGTACTTC
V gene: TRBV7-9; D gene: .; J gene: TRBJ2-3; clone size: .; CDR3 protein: CASSLPGTSTDTQYF; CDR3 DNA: TGTGCCAGCAGCCTACCCGGGACTAGCACAGATACGCAGTATTTT
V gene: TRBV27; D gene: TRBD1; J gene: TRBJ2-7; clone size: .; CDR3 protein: CASRTNPGTGAPYEQYF; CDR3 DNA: TGTGCCAGCAGAACCAACCCCGGGACAGGGGCCCCCTACGAGCAGTACTTC
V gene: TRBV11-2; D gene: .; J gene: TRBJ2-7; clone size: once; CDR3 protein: CASSLGDSYEQYF; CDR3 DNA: TGTGCCAGCAGCTTGGGAGACTCCTACGAGCAGTACTTC
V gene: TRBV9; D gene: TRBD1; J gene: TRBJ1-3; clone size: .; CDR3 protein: CASSGGTAFHSGNTIYF; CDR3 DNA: TGTGCCAGCAGCGGGGGGACAGCCTTTCACTCTGGAAACACCATATATTTT
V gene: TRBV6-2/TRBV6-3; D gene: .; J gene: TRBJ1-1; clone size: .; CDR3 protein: CASSRTQAEAFF; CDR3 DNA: TGTGCCAGCAGTCGTACTCAGGCTGAAGCTTTCTTT
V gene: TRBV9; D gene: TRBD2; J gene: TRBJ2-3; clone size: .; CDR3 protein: CASGEAGGTDTQYF; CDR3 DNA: TGTGCCAGCGGGGAGGCGGGGGGAACAGATACGCAGTATTTT
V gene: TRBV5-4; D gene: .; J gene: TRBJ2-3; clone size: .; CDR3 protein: CASSPILALDTQYF; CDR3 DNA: TGTGCCAGCAGCCCAATACTAGCTCTCGATACGCAGTATTTT
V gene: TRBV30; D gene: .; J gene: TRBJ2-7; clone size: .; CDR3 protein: CAWSPTTLGYEQYF; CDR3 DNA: TGTGCCTGGAGTCCGACTACCCTGGGCTACGAGCAGTACTTC
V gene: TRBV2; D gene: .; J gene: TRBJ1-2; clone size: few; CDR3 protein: CASSLNSGSLYGYTF; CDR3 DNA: TGTGCCAGCAGTCTTAATTCCGGGTCCCTCTATGGCTACACCTTC
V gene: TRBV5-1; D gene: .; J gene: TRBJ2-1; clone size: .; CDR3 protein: CASSLGGQRSSYNEQFF; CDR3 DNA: TGCGCCAGCAGCTTGGGAGGACAGAGGAGCTCCTACAATGAGCAGTTCTTC
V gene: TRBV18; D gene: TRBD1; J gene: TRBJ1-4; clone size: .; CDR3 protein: CASSPPGTGGEKLFF; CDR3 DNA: TGTGCCAGCTCACCACCCGGGACAGGGGGTGAAAAACTGTTTTTT
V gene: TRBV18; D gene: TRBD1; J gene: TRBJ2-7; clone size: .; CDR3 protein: CASSLPGQGTEQYF; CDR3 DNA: TGTGCCAGCTCTTTACCGGGACAGGGTACCGAGCAGTACTTC
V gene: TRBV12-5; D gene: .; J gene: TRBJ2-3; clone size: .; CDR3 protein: CASGSHTGSSTDTQYF; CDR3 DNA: TGTGCTAGTGGGTCACACACGGGTTCTAGCACAGATACGCAGTATTTT
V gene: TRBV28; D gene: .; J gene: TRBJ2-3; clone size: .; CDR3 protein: CASRTVGTDTQYF; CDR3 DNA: TGTGCCAGCAGAACGGTAGGCACAGATACGCAGTATTTT
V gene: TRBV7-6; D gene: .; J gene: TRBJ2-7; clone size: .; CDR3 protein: CASSLRRGEQYF; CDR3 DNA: TGTGCCAGCAGCTTAAGGCGCGGCGAGCAGTACTTC
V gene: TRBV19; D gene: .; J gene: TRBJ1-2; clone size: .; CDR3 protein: CAIREGGDYGYTF; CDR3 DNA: TGTGCCATCAGGGAAGGAGGGGACTATGGCTACACCTTC
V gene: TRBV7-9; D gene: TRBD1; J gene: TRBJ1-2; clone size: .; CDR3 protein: CASSNDPQGSYTF; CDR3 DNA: TGTGCCAGCAGCAACGATCCACAGGGGAGCTACACCTTC
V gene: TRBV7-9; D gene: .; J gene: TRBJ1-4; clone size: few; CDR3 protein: CASTSSQYRATNEKLFF; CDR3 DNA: TGTGCCAGCACCTCCTCCCAATACAGGGCAACTAATGAAAAACTGTTTTTT
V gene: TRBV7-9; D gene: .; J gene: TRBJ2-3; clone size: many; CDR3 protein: CASSTRLTSTDTQYF; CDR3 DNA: TGTGCCAGCAGCACCCGACTCACTAGCACAGATACGCAGTATTTT
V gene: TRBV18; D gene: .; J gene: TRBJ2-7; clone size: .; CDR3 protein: CASSPLVAYEQYF; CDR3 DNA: TGTGCCAGCTCACCGTTGGTAGCCTACGAGCAGTACTTC
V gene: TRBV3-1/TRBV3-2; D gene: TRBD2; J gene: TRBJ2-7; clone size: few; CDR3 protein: CASSQGGLAGGPLFEQYF; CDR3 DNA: TGTGCCAGCAGCCAGGGGGGACTAGCGGGAGGGCCCTTATTCGAGCAGTACTTC
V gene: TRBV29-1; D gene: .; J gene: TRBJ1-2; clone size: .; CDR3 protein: CSVFAGVYGYTF; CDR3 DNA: TGCAGCGTTTTTGCGGGAGTCTATGGCTACACCTTC
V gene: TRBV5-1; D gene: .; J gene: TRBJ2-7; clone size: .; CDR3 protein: CASSLTGTRGNEQYF; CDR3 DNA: TGCGCCAGCAGCCTTACCGGGACACGGGGAAATGAGCAGTACTTC
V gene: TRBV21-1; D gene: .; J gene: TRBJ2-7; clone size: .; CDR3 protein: CASSKWNTGSQPYEQYF; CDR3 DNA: TGTGCCAGCAGCAAATGGAATACAGGTTCCCAACCCTACGAGCAGTACTTC
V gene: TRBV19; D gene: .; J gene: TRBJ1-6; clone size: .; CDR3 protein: CASSTGGAIGSPLHF; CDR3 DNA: TGTGCCAGTAGTACCGGGGGTGCCATAGGTTCACCCCTCCACTTT
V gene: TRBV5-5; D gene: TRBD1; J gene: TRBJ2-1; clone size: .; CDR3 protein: CASSSVGQGTSEQFF; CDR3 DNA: TGTGCCAGCAGCTCCGTGGGACAGGGGACAAGTGAGCAGTTCTTC
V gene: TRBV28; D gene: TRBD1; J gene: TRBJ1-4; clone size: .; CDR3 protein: CASSWDGTGYEKLFF; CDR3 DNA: TGTGCCAGCAGTTGGGACGGGACAGGTTATGAAAAACTGTTTTTT
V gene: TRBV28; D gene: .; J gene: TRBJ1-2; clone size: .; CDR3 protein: CASSQNYGYTF; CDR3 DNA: TGTGCCAGCAGTCAGAACTATGGCTACACCTTC
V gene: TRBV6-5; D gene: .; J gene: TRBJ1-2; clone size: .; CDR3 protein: CASNRGGGDYGYTF; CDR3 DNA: TGTGCCAGCAACCGGGGAGGGGGTGACTATGGCTACACCTTC
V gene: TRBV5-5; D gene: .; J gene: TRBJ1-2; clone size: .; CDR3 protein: CASRWTEGYGYTF; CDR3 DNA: TGTGCCAGCAGATGGACCGAGGGCTATGGCTACACCTTC
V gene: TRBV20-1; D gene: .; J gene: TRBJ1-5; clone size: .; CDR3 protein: CSASTGRPDQPQHF; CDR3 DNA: TGCAGTGCTAGTACGGGGAGGCCTGATCAGCCCCAGCATTTT
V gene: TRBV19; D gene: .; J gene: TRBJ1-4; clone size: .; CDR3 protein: CASSILTNEKLFF; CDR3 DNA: TGTGCCAGTAGTATCCTGACAAATGAAAAACTGTTTTTT
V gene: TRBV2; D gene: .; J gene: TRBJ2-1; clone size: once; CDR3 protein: CASRGEVSWEVYRDEQFF; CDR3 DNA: TGTGCCAGCAGAGGGGAAGTGAGTTGGGAAGTCTATAGAGATGAGCAGTTCTTC
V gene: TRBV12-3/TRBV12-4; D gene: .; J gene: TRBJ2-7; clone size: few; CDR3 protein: CASALGAEQYF; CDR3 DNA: TGTGCCAGCGCTCTTGGGGCCGAGCAGTACTTC
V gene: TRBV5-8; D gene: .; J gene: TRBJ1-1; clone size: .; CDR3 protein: CASSLAQGLNTEAFF; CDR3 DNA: TGTGCCAGCAGCTTGGCACAGGGACTGAACACTGAAGCTTTCTTT
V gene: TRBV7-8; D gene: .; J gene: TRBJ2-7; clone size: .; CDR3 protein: CASSSEERPSYEQYF; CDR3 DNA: TGTGCCAGCAGCTCCGAGGAGAGGCCCTCCTACGAGCAGTACTTC
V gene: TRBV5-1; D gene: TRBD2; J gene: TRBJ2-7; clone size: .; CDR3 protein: CASSLETAGAEEQYF; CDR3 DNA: TGCGCCAGCAGCTTGGAGACAGCGGGGGCTGAAGAGCAGTACTTC
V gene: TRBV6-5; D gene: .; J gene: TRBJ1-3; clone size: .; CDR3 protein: CASSYSEGSGNTIYF; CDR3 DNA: TGTGCCAGCAGTTACTCGGAGGGATCTGGAAACACCATATATTTT
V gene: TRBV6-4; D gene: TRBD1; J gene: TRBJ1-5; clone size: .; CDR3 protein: CASSESDRGPSYSNQPQHF; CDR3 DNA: TGTGCCAGCAGTGAATCTGACAGGGGGCCCTCCTATAGCAATCAGCCCCAGCATTTT
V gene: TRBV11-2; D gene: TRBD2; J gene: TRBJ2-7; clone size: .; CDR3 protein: CASHPGGRAYEQYF; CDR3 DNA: TGTGCCAGCCACCCGGGGGGGCGGGCCTACGAGCAGTACTTC
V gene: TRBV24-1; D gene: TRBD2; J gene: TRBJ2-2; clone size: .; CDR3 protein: CATSDSGTSLLGELFF; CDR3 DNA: TGTGCCACCAGTGATTCCGGGACTAGTCTACTCGGGGAGCTGTTTTTT
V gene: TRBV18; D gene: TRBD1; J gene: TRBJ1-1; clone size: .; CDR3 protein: CASSPAGTGVTEAFF; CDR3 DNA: TGTGCCAGCTCACCAGCCGGGACAGGGGTCACTGAAGCTTTCTTT
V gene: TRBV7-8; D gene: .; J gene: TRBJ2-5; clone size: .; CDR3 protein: CASSLGQKETQYF; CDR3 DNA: TGTGCCAGCAGCTTAGGTCAAAAAGAGACCCAGTACTTC
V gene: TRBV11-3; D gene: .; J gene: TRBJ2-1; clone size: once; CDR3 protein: CASSLKGNEQFF; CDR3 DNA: TGTGCCAGCAGCTTAAAGGGGAATGAGCAGTTCTTC
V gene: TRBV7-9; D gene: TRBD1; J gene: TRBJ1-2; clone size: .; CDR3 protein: CASINLPGQGSYGYTF; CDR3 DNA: TGTGCCAGCATCAACCTTCCGGGACAGGGGAGCTATGGCTACACCTTC
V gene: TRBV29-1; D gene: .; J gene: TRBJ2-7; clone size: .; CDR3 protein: CSVEVGGNEQYF; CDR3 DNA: TGCAGCGTTGAAGTTGGGGGGAACGAGCAGTACTTC
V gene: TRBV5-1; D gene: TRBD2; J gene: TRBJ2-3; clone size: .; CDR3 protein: CASSLGGSGRIADTQYF; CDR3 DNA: TGCGCCAGCAGCTTGGGGGGTAGCGGGAGAATAGCAGATACGCAGTATTTT
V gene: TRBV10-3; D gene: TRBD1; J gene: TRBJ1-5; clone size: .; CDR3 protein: CAISGDRGINQPQHF; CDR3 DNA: TGTGCCATCTCTGGGGACAGGGGTATCAATCAGCCCCAGCATTTT
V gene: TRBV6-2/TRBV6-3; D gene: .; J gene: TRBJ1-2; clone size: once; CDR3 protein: CASSYIQGGGDGYTF; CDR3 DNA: TGTGCCAGCAGTTACATCCAGGGTGGTGGTGATGGCTACACCTTC